The 3 T cell receptor beta chains below were found in one sample sequenced in a study of identical twins. TCRdb analysed the 5' RACE reads with MiXCR anew, one entry per CDR3 protein. The sample consists of 400,000 to 550,000 distinct CDR3 sequences, more than 13% of them appearing once. Separately, the same data were catalogued under a study of yellow fever vaccine responses in identical twins.

The sample was CD4+ T cells sorted from blood. These receptors were collected from a woman under 30 in good health.

In this sample, this clonotype turned up a few times. This sequence joins TRBV6-1 and TRBJ2-1; 13 bases are a match to TRBD2. CDR3 size: 14 residues. With V trimmed by 6 bases and J by 14 bases, 10 bases remained unmatched. In germline, CDR1 is MNHNS, CDR2 SASEGT. CDR3 DNA: TGTGCCAGCAGGGGGACTAGCGGGACCCCAAGGAAGTTCTTC. Its translation: CASRGTSGTPRKFF.

This clonotype showed up just a few times. J is TRBJ2-7 and V is TRBV29-1, with D possibly being TRBD2 (6 bases). Per the germline V gene, CDR1 is SQVTM and CDR2 is ANQGSEA. With 4 bases removed from V and 5 bases from J, the gap between germline ends came to 9 bases. The CDR3 extends over 11 amino acids. CDR3 nucleotide sequence: TGCAGCGTTGCTGGAGGGCACGAGCAGTACTTC. The encoded protein is CSVAGGHEQYF.

The chain carries TRBV5-1 and TRBJ2-6, with 10 positions matching TRBD1. With 4 bases clipped from V and 6 bases from J, the junction kept 13 bases outside the gene matches. The CDR3 has 18 residues. The germline gives CDR1 SGHRS, CDR2 YFSETQ. CDR3 sequence (DNA): TGCGCCAGCAGCGCCCCCGGGACAGGGGCCTCGAAGGCCAACGTCCTGACTTTC. It is translated as CASSAPGTGASKANVLTF.